A single sample gave rise to the 19 T cell receptor beta chains below, sequenced in a study of T-cell reconstitution after alpha-beta-depleted transplantation in children. Unique molecular identifiers were used to barcode this TCRbeta library. Via MiXCR, TCRdb re-called the PCR reads, giving one row per CDR3 protein. The table lists approximately 110,000 distinct CDR3 sequences, 23% of them singletons. This material consisted of PBMCs, mostly from graft donor cells, taken 180 days after TCRalphabeta/CD19-depleted stem cell transplant. The receptors were gathered from a male patient between 2 and 9 years old who had a stem cell transplant for chronic granulomatous disease, so the T cells may come from the graft donor.

This clonotype was found many times. V gene TRBV20-1 combines with J gene TRBJ2-1; 8 bases are a match to TRBD2. The V and J ends lost 1 base and 0 bases, in that order; junction bases with no gene match: 2. The CDR3 is 15 amino acids. Germline lookup yields CDR1 DFQATT and CDR2 SNEGSKA (reference sequence). The CDR3 loop reads CSARVSGISYNEQFF. Written as DNA, the CDR3 is TGCAGTGCTAGAGTTAGCGGGATCTCCTACAATGAGCAGTTCTTC.

The chain is built from TRBV10-3 and TRBJ2-1; a possible D gene is TRBD2 (5 bases). CDR1 and CDR2 from the germline V gene are ENHRY and SYGVKD. The CDR3 loop spans 15 amino acids. Trimming pared 6 bases from V and 3 bases from J, leaving 15 bases between. CDR3: CAIRPAEGNYNEQFF. The CDR3 nucleotides are TGTGCCATCAGGCCCGCCGAGGGCAACTACAATGAGCAGTTCTTC.

This clonotype was detected ten times or more. V usage is TRBV10-3 and J usage is TRBJ2-6; 8 nucleotides line up with TRBD1. CDR1 is ENHRY and CDR2 is SYGVKD in the germline V gene. The CDR3 contains 16 residues. Unmatched junction bases numbered 6, after V lost 6 bases and J lost 2 bases. In nucleotides, the CDR3 is TGTGCCATCAGGTCAGGGGGCGAGGCTGGGGCCAACGTCCTGACTTTC. This codes for CAIRSGGEAGANVLTF.

This clonotype was seen at least ten times. The genes are TRBV15 and TRBJ1-5, with TRBD1 matching 7 bases. V trimming: 4 bases; J trimming: 4 bases; junction bases outside the gene matches: 7. CDR1 is LNHNV, CDR2 YYDKDF, per germline (reference sequence). This CDR3 contains 15 residues. The CDR3 region is CATSTLGQRNQPQHF. In DNA, the CDR3 is TGTGCCACCAGCACCCTGGGACAGAGAAATCAGCCCCAGCATTTT.

In this sample, this clonotype turned up many times. The J gene is TRBJ2-7, the V gene TRBV27; 9 nucleotides match TRBD1. Germline loops: CDR1 MNHEY, CDR2 SMNVEV (reference sequence). V was clipped by 5 bases and J by 2 bases; unmatched bases: 4. The CDR3 is made up of 14 amino acids. The CDR3 loop reads CASSNRQGAYEQYF. The CDR3 coding sequence is TGTGCCAGCAGTAACCGACAGGGGGCCTACGAGCAGTACTTC.

The chain combines TRBV7-8 with TRBJ2-2; the D gene is possibly TRBD2 (7 bases). Per the germline V gene, CDR1 is SGHVS and CDR2 is FQNEAQ. This CDR3 comprises 16 residues. V gave up 1 base and J gave up 0 bases, with 9 bases separating them. CDR3 protein: CASSLGRGPNTGELFF. The CDR3 DNA sequence: TGTGCCAGCAGCTTAGGGCGGGGGCCGAACACCGGGGAGCTGTTTTTT.

This clonotype was seen only a few times. V and J are TRBV9 and TRBJ2-5; D assignment may be TRBD1 or TRBD2 (5 bases each). Germline CDR1 reads SGDLS; CDR2 reads YYNGEE. V shed 0 bases and J shed 1 base, with 10 bases lying between them. This CDR3 comprises 15 residues. CDR3 amino acids: CASSVAGDVQETQYF. The CDR3 nucleotides are TGTGCCAGCAGCGTAGCCGGGGACGTCCAAGAGACCCAGTACTTC.

Only a few counts were recorded for this clonotype. The chain combines TRBV11-2 with TRBJ2-1, with TRBD2 identical over 7 bases. The CDR3 extends over 15 amino acids. V lost 1 base and J lost 6; bases outside the gene matches: 6. The V gene's germline CDR1 is SGHAT and CDR2 FQNNGV. The DNA for the CDR3 is TGTGCCAGCAGCTTAGTGTCACGGGGGGTCAATGAGCAGTTCTTC. This encodes CASSLVSRGVNEQFF.

The CDR3: CSAQRETQYF. Here the CDR3 DNA reads TGCAGCGCACAACGAGAGACCCAGTACTTC. This rearrangement joins TRBV29-1 to TRBJ2-5; unclear D gene. Trimming left V 7 bases short and J 4 bases short, with 7 bases between. This CDR3 comprises 10 residues. The germline gives CDR1 SQVTM, CDR2 ANQGSEA.

In this sample, this clonotype turned up many times. The chain recombines TRBV20-1 with TRBJ1-3; 8 nucleotides match TRBD1. CDR1 is DFQATT, CDR2 SNEGSKA, per germline (reference sequence). The junction had 4 bases not matched to a gene; V was cut back by 5 bases and J by 7 bases. The CDR3 has 12 residues. The CDR3 DNA is TGCAGTGCTTCGGACAGGGTCAACACCATATATTTT. Translated, it gives CSASDRVNTIYF.

The CDR3 DNA reads TGCAGCGCCTCTGCCAACGGGTTCGGGGAGCTGTTTTTT. Translated: CSASANGFGELFF. The gene calls are TRBV29-1 and TRBJ2-2; the D is unclear. CDR3 size: 13 residues. Per germline, CDR1 SQVTM and CDR2 ANQGSEA. Trimming pared 7 bases from V and 7 bases from J, leaving 16 bases between.

This clonotype has a single count. The rearrangement joins TRBV5-1 to TRBJ2-5; TRBD2 might be the D (6 bases). The germline V gene encodes CDR1 SGHRS and CDR2 YFSETQ. Trimming pared 5 bases from V and 4 bases from J, leaving 12 bases between. The CDR3 sequence is 13 residues long. The CDR3 nucleotides are TGCGCCAGCAGGGAGCAGGGAGGAGAGACCCAGTACTTC. This gives the protein CASREQGGETQYF.

The gene calls are TRBV30 and TRBJ2-7; D not resolved. This CDR3 has 18 amino acids. With 0 bases removed from V and 2 bases from J, the gap between germline ends came to 23 bases. Germline V gene sequence: CDR1 GTSNPN, CDR2 SVGIG (reference sequence). The CDR3 region is CAWSVPQPYGLGAYEQYF. The CDR3 DNA reads TGTGCCTGGAGTGTCCCCCAACCCTACGGGCTAGGAGCCTACGAGCAGTACTTC.

The count of this clonotype is one. The V gene is TRBV5-6, the J gene TRBJ2-3; 11 bases agree with TRBD2. The CDR3 totals 17 residues. In germline, CDR1 is SGHDT, CDR2 YYEEEE. V lost 1 base, J lost 0 bases, and 4 bases stayed unmatched. This chain's CDR3 is CASSLRLAGGSTDTQYF. CDR3 DNA: TGTGCCAGCAGCTTGAGGCTAGCGGGGGGAAGCACAGATACGCAGTATTTT.

J is TRBJ1-1 and V is TRBV27, with D uncertain. The CDR3 runs 13 residues. The V gene lost 3 bases and the J gene lost 1 base, with 6 bases spanning the gap. CDR1 is MNHEY and CDR2 is SMNVEV in the germline V gene (reference sequence). CDR3 sequence (DNA): TGTGCCAGCAGTTTTTCCTGGAACACTGAAGCTTTCTTT. Its protein is CASSFSWNTEAFF.

In this sample, this clonotype turned up many times. V is TRBV20-1 and J is TRBJ2-7; no clear D. CDR1 and CDR2 (germline): DFQATT, SNEGSKA (reference sequence). The CDR3 sequence is 11 residues long. Trimming removed 6 bases from V and 0 bases from J, with 6 bases in between. CDR3 bases: TGCAGTGCAACACTCTCCTACGAGCAGTACTTC. The encoded protein is CSATLSYEQYF.

This clonotype has a count of ten or more. This chain links TRBV9 with TRBJ2-7; no definite D call. Germline CDR1 reads SGDLS; CDR2 reads YYNGEE. This CDR3 contains 13 residues. Trimming shortened V by 1 base and J by 6 bases, and 11 bases separated the two germline ends. The CDR3 coding sequence is TGTGCCAGCAGCGTAAACTCCCTCGGCGAGCAGTACTTC. The encoded protein is CASSVNSLGEQYF.

As concerns this clonotype: A much larger clone differs from this one at a single base, so this may be a read error. V usage is TRBV20-1 and J usage is TRBJ2-4; 8 bases are shared with TRBD2. Germline V gene lookup returns CDR1 DFQATT and CDR2 SNEGSKA (reference sequence). CDR3 length: 16 amino acids. The CDR3 bases are TGCAGTGCAACGACTAGCGAGAACCTAGCCAAAAACAGTCAGTACTTC. This gives the protein CSATTSENLAKNSQYF.

There are many counts of this clonotype. The V gene is TRBV3-1, the J gene TRBJ2-1; D is perhaps TRBD2 (7 bases). The V gene lost 2 bases and the J gene lost 12 bases, with 23 bases spanning the gap. The CDR3 runs to 16 residues. The germline V gene encodes CDR1 LGHDT and CDR2 YNNKEL (reference sequence). The CDR3 DNA sequence: TGTGCCAGCAGCCAACCTAAGGGGGGGCCTTTAGGAGGGCAGTTCTTC. Translated, it gives CASSQPKGGPLGGQFF.